This entry features one T cell receptor (beta chain) sequence. This sample is part of a study of blood T cell repertoires in COVID-19. Study-wide background: The samples span acute and convalescent COVID-19 from the United States, Italy and Spain.

Study processing details: Amplification from reference gene primers served as the basis for estimated nucleated cell counts. Clones were read by immunoSEQ multiplex PCR, and TCRdb kept only the in-frame ones, dropping some. V and J calls and clone size are as listed in that table; D and trimming were resolved from the DNA. The table records 350,000 to 450,000 clones, 70% to 90% of them present only once. In Seattle, patients joined the study during active infection and were tracked longitudinally. J lost 0 bases, V lost 6 bases, and 8 bases had no gene match. Germline loops: CDR1 MNHEY, CDR2 SVGEGT. The length of the CDR3 is 17 residues.

This receptor was obtained from a woman in her sixties with COVID-19, enrolled during active disease. The sample comprised peripheral blood. The chain recombines TRBV6-2 or TRBV6-3 with TRBJ2-5; TRBD2 aligns across 12 bases. The CDR3 DNA is TGTGCCAGCAGCCCCAAGGCTAGCGGGGGGGACCAAGAGACCCAGTACTTC. It codes for CASSPKASGGDQETQYF.